This TCR beta chain is from a study of OX40 agonist ivuxolimab in advanced cancers. Overall study: Patients received ivuxolimab, an intravenous treatment, every 2 weeks at 0.01 to 10 mg/kg. Three patients responded partially, comprising one with hepatocellular carcinoma and two with cutaneous melanoma.

Notes on this clone: Its specificity is unknown.

TCRdb's copy holds only in-frame clones and misses some; the assay was immunoSEQ multiplex PCR. This table has fewer than 35,000 clones, approximately 89% appearing once. There are 15 residues in the CDR3. The V gene lost 0 bases and the J gene lost 0 bases, with 7 bases spanning the gap. The germline CDR1 and CDR2 sequences are SGHRS and YFSETQ. Study outcomes and limitations: Still undetermined is the antigen specificity of the expanded peripheral T cells. In the 0.1 to 3.0 mg/kg range, CD4+ and CD8+ blood T cells had expanded clonally by week 6.

The TCR was taken from an adult with an advanced solid tumor such as melanoma, head and neck, liver or kidney cancer. The V gene is TRBV5-1, the J gene TRBJ2-1, with unresolved D. The sequencing here drew on CD4+ or CD8+ T cells sorted from blood, taken in a trial of the OX40 agonist ivuxolimab. CDR3 residues: CASSLAANSYNEQFF. The CDR3 DNA follows: TGCGCCAGCAGCTTGGCCGCGAACTCCTACAATGAGCAGTTCTTC.